This is a list of T cell receptor beta chains from one sample in a study of T cells in Graves' hyperthyroidism and ophthalmopathy. One entry per CDR3 protein results from TCRdb running MiXCR on the multiplex PCR reads. This table holds roughly 500,000 distinct CDR3 sequences, approximately 15% found once. Specimen: blood. These receptors were collected from a woman in her twenties or thirties with Graves' hyperthyroidism that later progressed to Graves' ophthalmopathy. CDR3s include the opening cysteine and the closing phenylalanine or tryptophan. Fields, in order: J gene, D gene, clone size, V gene, CDR3 length, CDR3 protein, CDR3 DNA. The D gene is left open where the match is weak. Clone size is not always given. Where it is, it says once, few, many or a class for expanded clones.

TRBJ2-5 | TRBD2 | many | TRBV7-2 | 17 | CASSLQTSGNWGETQYF | TGTGCCAGCAGCCTACAGACTAGCGGGAACTGGGGGGAGACCCAGTACTTC
TRBJ2-3 | TRBD1 | many | TRBV7-2 | 16 | CASSRRDRASTDTQYF | TGTGCCAGCAGCCGCCGGGACAGGGCTAGCACAGATACGCAGTATTTT
TRBJ1-2 | . | many | TRBV28 | 16 | CASSLYSAGMNYGYTF | TGTGCCAGCAGTTTATATTCGGCAGGGATGAACTATGGCTACACCTTC
TRBJ2-1 | TRBD2 | many | TRBV7-9 | 14 | CASSLTGGTNEQFF | TGTGCCAGCAGCTTGACGGGAGGAACCAATGAGCAGTTCTTC
TRBJ1-4 | . | many | TRBV14 | 15 | CASSLGRTENEKLFF | TGTGCCAGCAGCCTGGGGCGGACAGAAAATGAAAAACTGTTTTTT
TRBJ2-1 | . | . | TRBV7-3 | 17 | CASSPGQGRRNYNEQFF | TGTGCCAGCAGCCCGGGGCAGGGGCGCAGAAACTACAATGAGCAGTTCTTC
TRBJ2-1 | . | many | TRBV7-2 | 15 | CASSLVGGDYNEQFF | TGTGCCAGCAGCTTAGTGGGCGGAGACTACAATGAGCAGTTCTTC
TRBJ2-1 | . | . | TRBV11-2 | 14 | CASSSYYAYNEQFF | TGTGCCAGCAGCTCCTACTACGCTTACAATGAGCAGTTCTTC
TRBJ1-6 | . | few | TRBV12-3/TRBV12-4 | 12 | CANSLENSPLHF | TGTGCCAACAGTTTGGAAAATTCACCCCTCCACTTT
TRBJ2-2 | TRBD2 | . | TRBV9 | 16 | CASRKTSGSGTGELFF | TGTGCCAGCAGGAAGACTAGCGGGAGTGGCACCGGGGAGCTGTTTTTT
TRBJ1-2 | TRBD1 | many | TRBV7-9 | 17 | CASSLVLSDRGRAGYTF | TGTGCCAGCAGCTTAGTCCTCTCTGACAGGGGGCGAGCTGGCTACACCTTC
TRBJ1-1 | . | many | TRBV20-1 | 14 | CSAREGGVNTEAFF | TGCAGTGCTAGAGAGGGGGGGGTGAACACTGAAGCTTTCTTT
TRBJ2-2 | . | . | TRBV24-1 | 15 | CATSEGQGNTGELFF | TGTGCCACCAGTGAGGGGCAGGGAAACACCGGGGAGCTGTTTTTT
TRBJ2-7 | TRBD1 | few | TRBV28 | 14 | CASSSGGGYYEQYF | TGTGCCAGCAGTTCAGGGGGCGGGTACTACGAGCAGTACTTC
TRBJ2-2 | TRBD2 | many | TRBV12-3/TRBV12-4 | 15 | CASSSVLAGTGELFF | TGTGCCAGCAGCTCGGTGCTAGCGGGGACCGGGGAGCTGTTTTTT
TRBJ2-5 | . | many | TRBV10-3 | 12 | CATSRQQETQYF | TGTGCCACTTCAAGACAGCAAGAGACCCAGTACTTC
TRBJ2-7 | . | many | TRBV20-1 | 14 | CSARDGTSRYEQYF | TGCAGTGCTAGAGATGGGACTTCCAGGTACGAGCAGTACTTC
TRBJ1-2 | . | many | TRBV20-1 | 11 | CSGSTVPDYTF | TGCAGTGGCTCGACAGTGCCAGACTACACCTTC
TRBJ2-7 | . | many | TRBV30 | 12 | CAGWGGPYEQYF | TGTGCCGGCTGGGGGGGCCCCTACGAGCAGTACTTC
TRBJ1-1 | . | many | TRBV20-1 | 11 | CSAEGNTEAFF | TGCAGTGCCGAGGGGAACACTGAAGCTTTCTTT
TRBJ1-1 | . | . | TRBV5-1 | 13 | CASRDISAPEAFF | TGCGCCAGCAGGGACATCTCAGCTCCTGAAGCTTTCTTT
TRBJ2-5 | . | many | TRBV5-1 | 13 | CASSLGGEETQYF | TGTGCCAGCAGTTTGGGCGGGGAAGAGACCCAGTACTTC
TRBJ1-2 | . | many | TRBV7-3 | 13 | CASSQPGPGGYTF | TGTGCCAGCAGCCAACCGGGCCCTGGAGGCTACACCTTC
TRBJ2-5 | TRBD1 | many | TRBV28 | 15 | CASSLGTGGQETQYF | TGTGCCAGCAGTTTAGGGACAGGGGGCCAAGAGACCCAGTACTTC
TRBJ2-1 | TRBD2 | . | TRBV9 | 15 | CASSLTSEPYNEQFF | TGTGCCAGCAGCCTCACTAGCGAACCCTACAATGAGCAGTTCTTC
TRBJ2-7 | . | many | TRBV11-2 | 14 | CASRKRGTYYEQYF | TGTGCCAGCAGGAAGAGGGGGACTTACTACGAGCAGTACTTC
TRBJ2-2 | TRBD2 | . | TRBV30 | 13 | CAFNRGDTGELFF | TGTGCCTTCAACCGGGGGGACACCGGGGAGCTGTTTTTT
TRBJ2-5 | . | many | TRBV7-9 | 12 | CASAGQQETQYF | TGTGCCAGCGCGGGGCAGCAAGAGACCCAGTACTTC
TRBJ2-7 | . | many | TRBV30 | 14 | CAWGRTFPTYEQYF | TGTGCCTGGGGAAGGACTTTCCCCACCTACGAGCAGTACTTC
TRBJ2-1 | . | many | TRBV14 | 14 | CASSHSGTYNEQFF | TGTGCCAGCAGCCATAGCGGAACGTACAATGAGCAGTTCTTC
TRBJ1-1 | TRBD1 | . | TRBV14 | 17 | CASSQRPGTVMNTEAFF | TGTGCCAGCAGCCAGCGTCCCGGGACAGTTATGAACACTGAAGCTTTCTTT
TRBJ1-4 | . | . | TRBV12-3/TRBV12-4 | 15 | CASSERAATNEKLFF | TGTGCCAGCAGTGAAAGGGCGGCAACTAACGAAAAACTGTTTTTT
TRBJ2-3 | . | many | TRBV10-3 | 12 | CAISDSEDTQYF | TGTGCCATCAGTGATAGTGAAGATACGCAGTATTTT
TRBJ2-1 | . | many | TRBV7-9 | 12 | CASRSRYNEQFF | TGTGCCAGCAGGTCGCGGTACAATGAGCAGTTCTTC
TRBJ2-2 | TRBD2 | . | TRBV9 | 17 | CASSGLAGGSQPGELFF | TGTGCCAGCAGCGGCCTAGCGGGAGGGTCCCAACCGGGGGAGCTGTTTTTT
TRBJ1-5 | . | many | TRBV12-3/TRBV12-4 | 16 | CASSLAPVREDQPQHF | TGTGCCAGCAGTTTAGCGCCGGTTAGGGAGGATCAGCCCCAGCATTTT
TRBJ1-1 | TRBD1 | many | TRBV19 | 15 | CASRLPTGLNTEAFF | TGTGCCAGTAGACTCCCGACAGGGCTGAACACTGAAGCTTTCTTT
TRBJ1-6 | . | . | TRBV7-9 | 15 | CASSLGSGPNSPLHF | TGTGCCAGCAGCTTAGGTTCAGGACCCAATTCACCCCTCCACTTT
TRBJ2-1 | . | many | TRBV28 | 12 | CASSLYTNEQFF | TGTGCCAGCAGTTTATACACCAATGAGCAGTTCTTC
TRBJ2-5 | TRBD2 | many | TRBV24-1 | 18 | CATSDPGTSGSPRETQYF | TGTGCCACCAGTGATCCCGGGACTAGCGGGAGCCCGCGAGAGACCCAGTACTTC
TRBJ2-2 | . | . | TRBV20-1 | 14 | CSAHPTTDPGELFF | TGCAGTGCTCATCCAACTACGGACCCCGGGGAGCTGTTTTTT
TRBJ2-3 | . | few | TRBV20-1 | 14 | CSAGVGFSTDTQYF | TGCAGTGCTGGAGTGGGGTTTAGCACAGATACGCAGTATTTT
TRBJ2-1 | . | many | TRBV19 | 11 | CASSIGGEQFF | TGTGCCAGTAGTATTGGAGGGGAGCAGTTCTTC
TRBJ2-7 | . | . | TRBV20-1 | 13 | CSGTGTQGNEQYF | TGCAGTGGTACGGGGACCCAAGGCAACGAGCAGTACTTC
TRBJ1-4 | TRBD1 | many | TRBV4-3 | 15 | CASSQSGQENEKLFF | TGCGCCAGCAGCCAATCGGGACAGGAGAATGAAAAACTGTTTTTT
TRBJ1-2 | . | . | TRBV25-1 | 15 | CASSEGQGLVGGYTF | TGTGCCAGCAGTGAAGGCCAGGGCTTAGTTGGGGGCTACACCTTC
TRBJ1-4 | . | few | TRBV24-1 | 14 | CATSDLREEEKLFF | TGTGCCACCAGTGATTTGAGGGAGGAAGAAAAACTGTTTTTT
TRBJ1-1 | . | many | TRBV6-1 | 13 | CASTPRAYTEAFF | TGTGCCAGCACCCCCAGGGCATACACTGAAGCTTTCTTT
TRBJ2-5 | . | many | TRBV6-2/TRBV6-3 | 13 | CASRAGAVETQYF | TGTGCCAGCAGAGCAGGGGCTGTAGAGACCCAGTACTTC
TRBJ2-5 | . | many | TRBV6-2/TRBV6-3 | 14 | CASSPLGERETQYF | TGTGCCAGCAGTCCCCTTGGGGAGCGAGAGACCCAGTACTTC
TRBJ2-3 | TRBD2 | many | TRBV12-3/TRBV12-4 | 19 | CASSIGTSGRARYTDTQYF | TGTGCCAGCAGTATTGGGACTAGCGGGAGGGCCAGATACACAGATACGCAGTATTTT
TRBJ1-5 | TRBD1 | . | TRBV6-1 | 16 | CASSPGQGDGNQPQHF | TGTGCCAGCAGCCCGGGACAGGGGGACGGCAATCAGCCCCAGCATTTT
TRBJ1-2 | . | . | TRBV20-1 | 12 | CSAPSRVSGYTF | TGCAGTGCTCCGAGCCGGGTCAGCGGCTACACCTTC
TRBJ2-4 | TRBD1 | many | TRBV4-3 | 16 | CASSQETGTGSAIQYF | TGCGCCAGCAGCCAAGAGACCGGGACAGGGTCGGCCATTCAGTACTTC